This T cell receptor (beta chain) stems from a study of blood T cell repertoires in COVID-19. Whole-study context: Samples representing acute and convalescent COVID-19 were sourced from the United States, Italy and Spain. Sources were T cells, B-cell-depleted T cells, or PBMCs; the material itself was cDNA or gDNA.

In the original workflow: The assay estimated nucleated cells by amplifying reference gene primers. Using immunoSEQ multiplex PCR, the repertoire was profiled, and TCRdb retains in-frame clones only, with some absent. The D gene and trimming were derived from the DNA, and the V and J assignments and clone size from that table. The repertoire holds roughly 18,000 clones, more than 80% seen once, with roughly 3.7% in the top ten. Trimming took 3 bases from V and 2 from J, leaving 15 bases between them. Germline V lookup: CDR1 DFQATT, CDR2 SNEGSKA (reference sequence). The CDR3 contains 15 residues. The receptor was derived from a human donor in a cohort sampled during active COVID-19. Sequencing was done on a sample of peripheral blood. This rearrangement joins TRBV20-1 to TRBJ2-3, with D perhaps matching TRBD1 (6 bases). Here the CDR3 DNA reads TGCAGTGCTAGTCGGGTGGGGGCGTTCACAGATACGCAGTATTTT. The encoded protein is CSASRVGAFTDTQYF.